This T cell receptor beta chain is from a study of cytomegalovirus exposure and HLA in healthy donors. Findings and caveats of the study: Cytomegalovirus association was assigned to about 150 TCR beta chains.

PCR primers comprised 60 Vbeta and 13 Jbeta primers. The protocol was immunoSEQ multiplex PCR, while the TCRdb copy is restricted to in-frame clones and leaves out a portion. The table includes about 110,000 clones, 70% detected once. This clone occurred a few times. Its matching antigen is unknown. The source of this sequence is a man aged 40-49 years in good health and CMV-seropositive. Source material: PBMCs.

The CDR3 DNA follows: TGCGCCAGCAGTCGAAAAAGCGGGAGCACAGATACGCAGTATTTT. This codes for CASSRKSGSTDTQYF. This sequence joins TRBV23-1 and TRBJ2-3, with a weak D call TRBD2 (6 bases). TRBV23-1 is reported as an ORF; its role is uncertain. The CDR3 covers 15 residues. V shed 4 bases and J shed 0 bases, with 11 bases lying between them.